Reported below is one T cell receptor beta chain. Other nucleotide sequences from this sample produce the same CDR3. TCRdb keeps only in-frame clones here, not all; method: immunoSEQ multiplex PCR. The sample consists of tens of thousands of clones, more than 75% of them appearing once. These data belong to a study of PD-L1 blockade in urothelial cancer. The sample's time point: pretreatment peripheral blood. The CDR3 contains 14 residues. Germline trimming cut 0 bases from V and 4 bases from J; bases unmatched to any gene: 2. The germline gives CDR1 MNHEY, CDR2 SVGAGI. This TCR was recovered from a man aged 60 to 69 with urothelial cancer. The rearrangement uses TRBV6-5 and TRBJ1-1; TRBD1 matches 7 bases. The sample was PBMCs, taken around atezolizumab (anti-PD-L1) treatment. CDR3 DNA: TGTGCCAGCAGTTACTCGCCAGGGGGCACTGAAGCTTTCTTT. The encoded protein is CASSYSPGGTEAFF.